The 21 T cell receptor beta chains below come from one sample, sequenced in a study of shared clonotypes between healthy human individuals. TCRdb's copy holds only in-frame clones and misses some; the assay was immunoSEQ multiplex PCR. The sample consists of 2 million to 2.5 million clones, less than 95% of them appearing once. The material sequenced was naive CD4+ T cells from PBMCs. Regarding subset: CD45RA+ positively selected. These receptors came from a man aged 18 to 30 in good health. Some clones in this sample may be carry-over from other donors' samples.

The CDR3 DNA follows: TGTGCCAGTAGTATGTGGGGGGCAGGGAACACCGGGGAGCTGTTTTTT. Encoded protein: CASSMWGAGNTGELFF. The chain couples TRBV19 to TRBJ2-2, with D possibly called TRBD1 or TRBD2 (6 bases each). V was cut by 3 bases and J by 1 base, with 12 bases left in between. Germline-derived CDR1 and CDR2 are LNHDA and SQIVND (reference sequence). CDR3 length: 16 residues. Drawing the rest from reference TRBV19 and TRBJ2-2, the complete variable domain is DGGITQSPKYLFRKEGQNVTLSCEQNLNHDAMYWYRQDPGQGLRLIYYSQIVNDFQKGDIAEGYSVSREKKESFPLTVTSAQKNPTAFYLCASSMWGAGNTGELFFGEGSRLTVL.

The chain carries TRBV30 and TRBJ2-7; TRBD1 is a possible D gene (5 bases). V was pared by 1 base and J by 4 bases, with 17 bases between. CDR3 length: 15 residues. Per germline, CDR1 GTSNPN and CDR2 SVGIG (reference sequence). CDR3 nucleotide sequence: TGTGCCTGGAGTGCCGCAGGGCGTAGCTCTTACGAGCAGTACTTC. Translation: CAWSAAGRSSYEQYF.

Concerning this clone itself: This CDR3 is also generated by other DNA sequences in the sample. The CDR3 region is CASSLGSYEQYF. As DNA, the CDR3 is TGTGCCAGCAGTTTGGGCAGCTACGAGCAGTACTTC. The genes are TRBV28 and TRBJ2-7; D gene uncertain. CDR1 MDHEN and CDR2 SYDVKM come from the germline V gene. V lost 3 bases, J lost 3 bases, and 6 bases lay in between. The CDR3 totals 12 residues.

As regards this clone: The identical CDR3 is also encoded by other nucleotide sequences in the sample. The chain has TRBV5-1 and TRBJ1-2; maybe TRBD1 (5 bases). Germline CDR1 reads SGHRS; CDR2 reads YFSETQ. Deletions cut 1 base from V and 4 bases from J, with 11 bases between. The CDR3 consists of 14 residues. CDR3 sequence: CASSLSPGGYGYTF. CDR3 DNA: TGCGCCAGCAGCTTGTCCCCTGGGGGCTATGGCTACACCTTC.

V and J are TRBV5-1 and TRBJ2-2; no firm D call. This CDR3 is built from 13 residues. V gave up 1 base and J gave up 10 bases, with 11 bases separating them. CDR1 SGHRS and CDR2 YFSETQ come from the germline V gene. This CDR3 reads CASSLPPETELFF. For the CDR3, the DNA is TGCGCCAGCAGCTTGCCTCCGGAGACGGAGCTGTTTTTT.

The V gene is TRBV30, the J gene TRBJ2-2; TRBD2 aligns across 14 bases. This CDR3 has 15 residues. Germline V lookup: CDR1 GTSNPN, CDR2 SVGIG (reference sequence). The V segment lost 4 bases and the J segment 5 bases; nucleotides outside the gene matches: 3. CDR3 sequence (DNA): TGTGCCTGGAACCGACTAGCGGGAGGGACCGGGGAGCTGTTTTTT. The encoded protein is CAWNRLAGGTGELFF.

The V gene is TRBV11-3, the J gene TRBJ2-1; TRBD2 agrees at 10 bases. Germline assignment: CDR1 SGHNT and CDR2 YENEEA. The CDR3 is made up of 15 amino acids. Unmatched junction bases numbered 8, after V lost 3 bases and J lost 9 bases. In nucleotides, the CDR3 is TGTGCCAGCAGCTTTGGACTAGCGGAGACCAGTGAGCAGTTCTTC. Residues: CASSFGLAETSEQFF.

The rearrangement joins TRBV5-6 to TRBJ1-1, with D possibly matching TRBD1 (6 bases). V dropped 3 bases and J dropped 1 base, with 13 bases sitting between them. Germline values: CDR1 SGHDT, CDR2 YYEEEE. The CDR3 consists of 15 residues. The CDR3 nucleotides are TGTGCCAGCAGCTCCCACCCAGGGGCGAACACTGAAGCTTTCTTT. Residues: CASSSHPGANTEAFF.

The chain couples TRBV7-9 to TRBJ1-5, with D maybe TRBD1 (5 bases). The V end was cut by 1 base, the J end by 3 bases, with 19 bases between. Germline V CDR1 and CDR2: SEHNR, FQNEAQ (reference sequence). The CDR3 runs to 18 residues. The CDR3 region has the DNA TGTGCCAGCAGCTTAGGGTTGTCCCGGCAGGGCCCCAATCAGCCCCAGCATTTT. This translates into CASSLGLSRQGPNQPQHF.

This clone was observed once. The chain uses TRBV28 and TRBJ1-5; perhaps TRBD1 as D (5 bases). Germline values: CDR1 MDHEN, CDR2 SYDVKM. Trimming removed 6 bases from V and 7 bases from J, with 16 bases in between. This CDR3 is built from 14 residues. Here the CDR3 DNA reads TGTGCCAGCAGCGGCAGGGCGCCCGGCCAGCCCCAGCATTTT. Its protein product is CASSGRAPGQPQHF. Drawing the rest from reference TRBV28 and TRBJ1-5, the complete variable domain is DVKVTQSSRYLVKRTGEKVFLECVQDMDHENMFWYRQDPGLGLRLIYFSYDVKMKEKGDIPEGYSVSREKKERFSLILESASTNQTSMYLCASSGRAPGQPQHFGDGTRLSIL.

With regard to this clone: Other DNA sequences in the same sample also yield this CDR3. The rearrangement joins TRBV5-4 to TRBJ2-3; 13 bases map to TRBD2. The ends lost 3 bases at V and 6 bases at J; junction bases unmatched: 7. The CDR3 is made up of 16 amino acids. The germline V gene encodes CDR1 SGHNT and CDR2 YYREEE (reference sequence). The CDR3 here is CASSSRTSGSSDTQYF. The CDR3 nucleotides read TGTGCCAGCAGCTCCCGGACTAGCGGGAGTTCTGATACGCAGTATTTT.

In nucleotides, the CDR3 is TGCAGTGCTAGGGACGGGTGGGGCTACACCTTC. This gives the protein CSARDGWGYTF. This chain links TRBV20-1 with TRBJ1-2; no reliable D call. Germline CDR1 is DFQATT and CDR2 is SNEGSKA (reference sequence). This CDR3 has 11 residues. Trimming stripped 3 bases from V and 8 bases from J, with 10 bases between.

The chain joins TRBV28 to TRBJ1-2; no reliable D call. The germline gives CDR1 MDHEN, CDR2 SYDVKM. The CDR3 has 19 amino acids. With 5 bases removed from V and 0 bases from J, the gap between germline ends came to 25 bases. DNA for the CDR3: TGTGCCAGCAGTCCTCCCGGAACTGTGGACCCTAGAACTAACTATGGCTACACCTTC. Translated, it gives CASSPPGTVDPRTNYGYTF.

The chain has TRBV18 and TRBJ1-4; D gene ambiguous. CDR1 and CDR2 from the germline V gene are KGHSH and LQKENI. This CDR3 has 14 residues. Trimming took off 3 bases at V and 11 bases at J, with 16 bases between the two ends. CDR3 amino acids: CASSPDLPGGKLFF. Written as DNA, the CDR3 is TGTGCCAGCTCACCGGACCTCCCTGGTGGGAAACTGTTTTTT.

J is TRBJ2-1 and V is TRBV5-1; 11 nucleotides agree with TRBD1. Trimming cost V 4 bases and J 6 bases; bases outside gene matches: 6. The CDR3 contains 15 residues. CDR1 is SGHRS and CDR2 is YFSETQ in the germline V gene. The CDR3 loop reads CASSNGQGAINEQFF. The CDR3 DNA is TGCGCCAGCAGCAATGGACAGGGGGCAATCAATGAGCAGTTCTTC.

V usage is TRBV5-1 and J usage is TRBJ1-4; D not certain. V was pared by 3 bases and J by 8 bases, with 14 bases between. Germline-derived CDR1 and CDR2 are SGHRS and YFSETQ. The CDR3 consists of 14 residues. CDR3 sequence: CASSSGQVDEKLFF. The CDR3 coding sequence is TGCGCCAGCAGCTCGGGCCAAGTAGACGAAAAACTGTTTTTT.

V gene TRBV5-4 combines with J gene TRBJ2-7, with D possibly matching TRBD1 (6 bases). V lost 3 bases, J lost 0 bases, and 13 bases lay in between. Germline V gene sequence: CDR1 SGHNT, CDR2 YYREEE (reference sequence). The CDR3 runs 15 residues. This chain's CDR3 is CASSSGRDTSYEQYF. DNA of the CDR3: TGTGCCAGCAGCTCCGGCCGGGACACCTCCTACGAGCAGTACTTC.

V gene TRBV21-1 combines with J gene TRBJ2-1; TRBD1, the D gene given by the table, was not confirmed from the DNA. TRBV21-1 is classified as a pseudogene. CDR3 length equals 15 residues. CDR3 nucleotide sequence: TGTGCCAGCAGCACCTCTCTGGGCTGGACAGGAGAGCAGTTCTTC. Its protein product is CASSTSLGWTGEQFF.

This chain uses TRBV7-7 with TRBJ2-3; no clear D. This CDR3 has 14 residues. V was clipped by 3 bases and J by 0 bases, with 7 bases between them. CDR1 is SSHAT, CDR2 FNYEAQ, per germline (reference sequence). DNA for the CDR3: TGTGCCAGCAGCTTGATGGACAGCACAGATACGCAGTATTTT. Protein sequence: CASSLMDSTDTQYF.

The chain uses TRBV7-9 and TRBJ2-7, with no clear D. The CDR3 length is 15 residues. Germline V gene lookup returns CDR1 SEHNR and CDR2 FQNEAQ (reference sequence). V gave up 1 base and J gave up 6 bases, with 16 bases separating them. The CDR3 loop is CASSLDPPRVSEQYF. CDR3 nucleotide sequence: TGTGCCAGCAGCTTAGACCCACCTAGGGTAAGCGAGCAGTACTTC.

This chain joins TRBV7-9 and TRBJ2-3; 16 bases match TRBD2. The junction had 9 bases not matched to a gene; V was cut back by 4 bases and J by 5 bases. CDR1 is SEHNR, CDR2 FQNEAQ, per germline (reference sequence). The CDR3 length is 18 residues. CDR3 sequence: CASSSDPGLAGGGDTQYF. In DNA form, the CDR3 reads TGTGCCAGCAGCTCCGATCCGGGACTAGCGGGAGGGGGAGATACGCAGTATTTT.